One sample yielded the 5 T cell receptor beta chains listed below, sequenced in a study of cytotoxic CD8 clonotypes in ibrutinib-treated CLL. Profiling relied on immunoSEQ multiplex PCR, and the TCRdb table lists in-frame clones only, not all of them. Found here are roughly 97,000 clones, 78% of them singletons; the top ten hold about 32%. The source material was PBMCs, sampled after 12 months of ibrutinib treatment. These TCRs come from a human donor with chronic lymphocytic leukemia.

Note on this clone: Other DNA variants within this sample encode the same CDR3. The chain uses TRBV6-6 and TRBJ2-2; D is unresolved. The V end lost 11 bases, the J end lost 0 bases, and 10 bases lay between the germline ends. The CDR3 runs 13 residues. The V gene's germline CDR1 is MNHNY and CDR2 SVGAGI (reference sequence). The CDR3 sequence: CASKLSNTGELFF. The DNA for the CDR3 is TGTGCCTCCAAGCTCTCGAACACCGGGGAGCTGTTTTTT.

This clone was detected only a few times. The V gene is TRBV11-2, the J gene TRBJ1-1; D gene unclear. CDR1 and CDR2 (germline): SGHAT, FQNNGV. The V and J ends lost 4 bases and 1 base respectively, with 16 bases between them. The length of the CDR3 is 16 residues. The CDR3 sequence is CASSSLERAGNTEAFF. The CDR3 DNA reads as TGTGCCAGCAGCTCCCTCGAAAGGGCGGGGAACACTGAAGCTTTCTTT.

V gene TRBV5-6 combines with J gene TRBJ1-3; the D is unclear. Germline V gene data show CDR1 as SGHDT and CDR2 as YYEEEE. Trimming took 1 base from V and 0 from J, leaving 5 bases between them. The CDR3 runs to 14 residues. The CDR3 loop is CASSLWLSGNTIYF. CDR3 bases: TGTGCCAGCAGCTTGTGGCTCTCTGGAAACACCATATATTTT. Looking up the rest from reference TRBV5-6 and TRBJ1-3 gives the full variable domain: DAGVTQSPTHLIKTRGQQVTLRCSPKSGHDTVSWYQQALGQGPQFIFQYYEEEERQRGNFPDRFSGHQFPNYSSELNVNALLLGDSALYLCASSLWLSGNTIYFGEGSWLTVV.

The sample holds a few counts of this clone. In DNA, the CDR3 is TGCGCCAGCAGCCCCGGGACAGACGCCTACGAGCAGTACTTC. Its translation: CASSPGTDAYEQYF. The gene calls are TRBV5-1 and TRBJ2-7, with 7 positions matching TRBD1. With V trimmed by 4 bases and J by 2 bases, 6 bases remained unmatched. CDR1 is SGHRS, CDR2 YFSETQ, per germline. The length of the CDR3 is 14 residues.

The chain recombines TRBV27 with TRBJ2-5; TRBD2 might be the D (5 bases). The CDR3 runs 15 residues. The germline gives CDR1 MNHEY, CDR2 SMNVEV (reference sequence). Trimming left V 3 bases short and J 5 bases short, with 16 bases between. The CDR3 nucleotides read TGTGCCAGCAGTTTGACTAATCGCGGTTCGGAGACCCAGTACTTC. Translated: CASSLTNRGSETQYF.